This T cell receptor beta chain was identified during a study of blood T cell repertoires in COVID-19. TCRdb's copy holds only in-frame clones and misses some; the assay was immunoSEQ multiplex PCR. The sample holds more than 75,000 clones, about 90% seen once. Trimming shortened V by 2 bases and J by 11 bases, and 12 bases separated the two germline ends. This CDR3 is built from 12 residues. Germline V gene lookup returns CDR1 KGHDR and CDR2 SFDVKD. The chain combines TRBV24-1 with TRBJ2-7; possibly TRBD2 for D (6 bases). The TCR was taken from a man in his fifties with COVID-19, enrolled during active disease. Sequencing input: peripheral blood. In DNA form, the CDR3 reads TGTGCCACCAGTGATTATCAGGGACTGAAGTACTTC. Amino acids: CATSDYQGLKYF.